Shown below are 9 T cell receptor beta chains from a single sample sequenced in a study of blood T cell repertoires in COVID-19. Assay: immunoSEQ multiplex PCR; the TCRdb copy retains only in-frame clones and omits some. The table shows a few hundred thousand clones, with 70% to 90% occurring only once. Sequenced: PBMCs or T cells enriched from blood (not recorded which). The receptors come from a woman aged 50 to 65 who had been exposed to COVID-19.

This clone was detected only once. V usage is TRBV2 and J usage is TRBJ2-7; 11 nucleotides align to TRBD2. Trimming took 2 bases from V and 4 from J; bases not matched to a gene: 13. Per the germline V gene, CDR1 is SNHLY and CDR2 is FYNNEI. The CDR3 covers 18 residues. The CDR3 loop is CASSEWASGGTLIYEQYF. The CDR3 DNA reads TGTGCCAGCAGTGAATGGGCTAGCGGGGGGACTCTGATTTACGAGCAGTACTTC.

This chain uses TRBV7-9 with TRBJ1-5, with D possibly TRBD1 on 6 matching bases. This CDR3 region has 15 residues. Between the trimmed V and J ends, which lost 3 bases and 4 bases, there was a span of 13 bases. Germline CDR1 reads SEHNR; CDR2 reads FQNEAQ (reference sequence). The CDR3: CASSFAAGVNQPQHF. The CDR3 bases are TGTGCCAGCAGCTTCGCCGCAGGGGTTAATCAGCCCCAGCATTTT. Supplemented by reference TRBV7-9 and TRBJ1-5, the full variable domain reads DTGVSQNPRHKITKRGQNVTFRCDPISEHNRLYWYRQTLGQGPEFLTYFQNEAQLEKSRLLSDRFSAERPKGSFSTLEIQRTEQGDSAMYLCASSFAAGVNQPQHFGDGTRLSIL.

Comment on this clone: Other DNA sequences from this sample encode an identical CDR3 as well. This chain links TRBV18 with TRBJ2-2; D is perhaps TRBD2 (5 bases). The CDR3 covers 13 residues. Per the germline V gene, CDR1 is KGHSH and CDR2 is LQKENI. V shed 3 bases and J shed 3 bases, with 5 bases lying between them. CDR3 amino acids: CASSPRDTGELFF. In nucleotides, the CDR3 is TGTGCCAGCTCACCGCGGGACACCGGGGAGCTGTTTTTT.

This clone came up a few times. The CDR3 loop is CASSPSAGTAAHF. In DNA form, the CDR3 reads TGTGCCAGCAGCCCCTCGGCCGGGACAGCAGCCCACTTT. The chain uses TRBV7-2 and TRBJ1-6; TRBD1 matches at 7 bases. The CDR3 has 13 residues. Germline CDR1 and CDR2: SGHTA and FQGNSA. Trimming removed 5 bases from V and 18 bases from J; junction bases left unmatched: 13.

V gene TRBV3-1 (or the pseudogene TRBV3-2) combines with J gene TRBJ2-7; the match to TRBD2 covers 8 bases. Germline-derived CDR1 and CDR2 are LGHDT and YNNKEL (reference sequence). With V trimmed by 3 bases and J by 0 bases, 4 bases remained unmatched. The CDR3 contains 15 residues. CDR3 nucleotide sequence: TGTGCCAGCAGCCAGGAAGGACTAGCCTCCTACGAGCAGTACTTC. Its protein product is CASSQEGLASYEQYF.

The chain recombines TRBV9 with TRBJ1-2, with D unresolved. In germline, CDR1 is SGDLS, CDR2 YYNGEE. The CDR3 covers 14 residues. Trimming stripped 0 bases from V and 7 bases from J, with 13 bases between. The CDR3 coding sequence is TGTGCCAGCAGCGTAGCAACAGTCGGAATTGGCTACACCTTC. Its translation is CASSVATVGIGYTF.

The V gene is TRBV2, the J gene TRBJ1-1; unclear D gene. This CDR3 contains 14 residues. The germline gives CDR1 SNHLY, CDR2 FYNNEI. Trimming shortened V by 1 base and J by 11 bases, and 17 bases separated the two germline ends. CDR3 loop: CASSEVGVNHRAFF. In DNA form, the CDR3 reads TGTGCCAGCAGTGAAGTCGGGGTAAATCACCGGGCTTTCTTT.

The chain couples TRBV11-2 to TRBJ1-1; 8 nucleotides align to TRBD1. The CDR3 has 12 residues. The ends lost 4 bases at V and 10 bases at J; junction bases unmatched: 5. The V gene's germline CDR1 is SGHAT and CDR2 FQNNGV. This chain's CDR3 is CASSYGQGGAFF. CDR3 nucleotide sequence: TGTGCCAGCAGCTACGGACAGGGTGGAGCTTTCTTT. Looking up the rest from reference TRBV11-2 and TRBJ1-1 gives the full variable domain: EAGVAQSPRYKIIEKRQSVAFWCNPISGHATLYWYQQILGQGPKLLIQFQNNGVVDDSQLPKDRFSAERLKGVDSTLKIQPAKLEDSAVYLCASSYGQGGAFFGQGTRLTVV.

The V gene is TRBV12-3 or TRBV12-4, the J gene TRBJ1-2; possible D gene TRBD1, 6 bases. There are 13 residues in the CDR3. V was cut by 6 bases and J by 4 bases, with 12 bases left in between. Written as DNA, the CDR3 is TGTGCCAGCAGCTCGGACAGCTTCTATGGCTACACCTTC. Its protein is CASSSDSFYGYTF.